Listed below are T cell receptor beta chains from one sample, sequenced in a study of blood T cells in healthy people across ages. Each CDR3 protein is one row after TCRdb ran MiXCR on the 5' RACE reads. The sample has about 640,000 distinct CDR3 sequences, around 54% seen once; the top ten hold over 30%. Sequencing was carried out using blood. The receptors stem from a man aged 55 to 69 in good health. The CDR3 runs from the conserved cysteine through the conserved F or W. The order of the fields is CDR3 DNA, CDR3 protein, J gene, D gene, clone size, V gene. A D gene is named only where the DNA matches it firmly. Clone sizes are given selectively: once, few, many, or a class where the clone is expanded.

TGCAGTGCTAGAGGGACTAGCGGGGAAGGGGGGACCCAGTACTTC CSARGTSGEGGTQYF TRBJ2-5 TRBD2 - TRBV20-1
TGCGCCAGCAGCCCAGGACAGCAAACCTACGAGCAGTACTTC CASSPGQQTYEQYF TRBJ2-7 - - TRBV5-1
TGTGCCAGCAGCCAAGGGCTCGGAAGGGGCAGAGAGACCCAGTACTTC CASSQGLGRGRETQYF TRBJ2-5 - few TRBV3-1
TGCAGTCTGACTAAACGGCTAGCGGGGAGCTACAATGAGCAGTTCTTC CSLTKRLAGSYNEQFF TRBJ2-1 TRBD2 once TRBV20-1
TGCGCCAGCAGCCAAGCCTGGGGGGGCAGGTACGAGCAGTACTTC CASSQAWGGRYEQYF TRBJ2-7 - many TRBV4-1
TGTGCCAGCATAAAGTATGGCTACACCTTC CASIKYGYTF TRBJ1-2 - few TRBV25-1
TGTGCCAGCAGTCTAGCGTTGGGACAACAAGAGACCCAGTACTTC CASSLALGQQETQYF TRBJ2-5 - many TRBV2
TGTGCCAGCAGCTGGATAGGGGGGACTGAAGCTTTCTTT CASSWIGGTEAFF TRBJ1-1 - - TRBV11-3
TGTGCCAGCAGTGAAGCGCTTACGGGGGAAGATACGCAGTATTTT CASSEALTGEDTQYF TRBJ2-3 - - TRBV2
TGCGCCAGCGGCCCCGGAGACCCCGAGACCCAGTACTTC CASGPGDPETQYF TRBJ2-5 - - TRBV5-1
TGCGCCAGCAGCTTGGGGACTAGCGGGGGCGCCTCCTACGAGCAGTACTTC CASSLGTSGGASYEQYF TRBJ2-7 TRBD2 - TRBV5-1
TGTGCCAGCAGCTTAGGGCCCTACACAGATACGCAGTATTTT CASSLGPYTDTQYF TRBJ2-3 - - TRBV7-2
TGCAGCGGAACCGGGACAGGGGGCTATGGCTACACCTTC CSGTGTGGYGYTF TRBJ1-2 TRBD1 - TRBV29-1
TGTGCCAGCAGTGATTCGCAGACTAATCAGCCCCAGCATTTT CASSDSQTNQPQHF TRBJ1-5 - - TRBV2
TGTGCCAGCAACTTAACCCTAGCGGGGGGGATTGGTGAGCAGTTCTTC CASNLTLAGGIGEQFF TRBJ2-1 TRBD2 - TRBV7-3
TGCAGTGCTAGATCCCCTAGCGGGGGCGGTAAAGATACGCAGTATTTT CSARSPSGGGKDTQYF TRBJ2-3 TRBD2 - TRBV20-1
TGCGCCAGCAGCTTGGCGGTCGCGGTTTACAATGAGCAGTTCTTC CASSLAVAVYNEQFF TRBJ2-1 - few TRBV5-1
TGTGCCGTCAGTGAGCCTGGGACAGGGGGCTCCCCCTACGAGCAGTACTTC CAVSEPGTGGSPYEQYF TRBJ2-7 TRBD1 - TRBV10-3
TGTGCCAGCAGCTTATCCGGGGACAGGCTCGGAGAGCAGTACTTC CASSLSGDRLGEQYF TRBJ2-7 TRBD1 once TRBV11-2
TGTGCCATCAGGTCCCAGGGGGGCTCCTACAATGAGCAGTACTTC CAIRSQGGSYNEQYF TRBJ2-7 - - TRBV10-3
TGTGCCAGCAGCTTAGTTTCACGAATTAACTATGGCTACACCTTC CASSLVSRINYGYTF TRBJ1-2 - - TRBV7-2
TGTGCCAGCAGTTTCCAACAGGGGAAGGGCACAGATACGCAGTATTTT CASSFQQGKGTDTQYF TRBJ2-3 TRBD1 few TRBV12-3/TRBV12-4
TGCAGCGTTGGGGACAAGACGCAGTATTTT CSVGDKTQYF TRBJ2-3 - few TRBV29-1
TGCGCCAGCAGCTTGGGACTGACCCAGGATACAGATACGCAGTATTTT CASSLGLTQDTDTQYF TRBJ2-3 - - TRBV5-1
TGCAGTGCGGCCCTCTCAGGGGTGAACACTGAAGCTTTCTTT CSAALSGVNTEAFF TRBJ1-1 - - TRBV20-1
TGTGCCAGCAGGCCTACTAGCGGGGGGATCGATGAGCAGTTCTTC CASRPTSGGIDEQFF TRBJ2-1 TRBD2 - TRBV6-1
TGTGCCACCAAAGCGGGGGGACGGGTTGGTGAGCAGTTCTTC CATKAGGRVGEQFF TRBJ2-1 TRBD2 - TRBV27
TGTGCCAGCAGTTACTCCCCCGGGACGGACAATGAGCAGTTCTTC CASSYSPGTDNEQFF TRBJ2-1 - once TRBV6-5
TGTGCCAGCAGCCAAGTGATTAGCGGAGGTAATGAGCAGTTCTTC CASSQVISGGNEQFF TRBJ2-1 - - TRBV4-2
TGTGCCAGCATCCCGGGACTAGCGGGATACAATGAGCAGTTCTTC CASIPGLAGYNEQFF TRBJ2-1 TRBD2 few TRBV12-3/TRBV12-4
TGTGCCAGCAGCTTGGGTAGCGGGGGTAGAGATACGCAGTATTTT CASSLGSGGRDTQYF TRBJ2-3 TRBD2 - TRBV7-2
TGTGCCAGTAGCCCTTCGCTAGGCGGGAACACTGAAGCTTTCTTT CASSPSLGGNTEAFF TRBJ1-1 - few TRBV7-9
TGTGCCAGCAGTTTAGGTCGACTAGCGGTCCTCTGGGGGAGTGAGCAGTTCTTC CASSLGRLAVLWGSEQFF TRBJ2-1 TRBD2 - TRBV12-3/TRBV12-4
TGTGCCAGCAGCTGGCGCGGGGGAGAAAAACTGTTTTTT CASSWRGGEKLFF TRBJ1-4 - - TRBV7-2
TGCGCCAGCAGCCGGACCCAGGGGGAGGGTTACAATGAGCAGTACTTC CASSRTQGEGYNEQYF TRBJ2-7 - - TRBV4-1
TGTGCCAGCAGTGTCGGGACAGGAGGCGAGCAGTACTTC CASSVGTGGEQYF TRBJ2-7 TRBD1 - TRBV25-1
TGTGCTAGTGGTTCGGGGACAGGGAGCGGCTACACCTTC CASGSGTGSGYTF TRBJ1-2 TRBD1 - TRBV12-5
TGTGCCAGCAGCTCAACTAGCGGGGTCTACAATGAGCAGTTCTTC CASSSTSGVYNEQFF TRBJ2-1 TRBD2 few TRBV11-3
TGTGCCAGCAGCCAAGACCCGGGAACACGCCGGAGTGGCACAGATACGCAGTATTTT CASSQDPGTRRSGTDTQYF TRBJ2-3 - few TRBV3-1
TGTGCCAGCAGCGAGGGACTAGCGGGGTTCTCCTACGAGCAGTACTTC CASSEGLAGFSYEQYF TRBJ2-7 TRBD2 few TRBV13
TGCAGCGTCGACAAAGTACTAGGGAGAGGTGAGCAGTTCTTC CSVDKVLGRGEQFF TRBJ2-1 - few TRBV29-1
TGCAGCGTTGTTGCCGGGGGCGGCGAAGCTTTCTTT CSVVAGGGEAFF TRBJ1-1 - - TRBV29-1
TGTGTCAGCAGCCTCCTCAGGGTCTGCGAGCAGTACTTC CVSSLLRVCEQYF TRBJ2-7 - - TRBV3-1
TGTGCCAGTACGCAACAGGGAATCGGCGAGCAGTACTTC CASTQQGIGEQYF TRBJ2-7 - few TRBV11-2
TGTGCCACTCGATTTGATGAGCAGTTCTTC CATRFDEQFF TRBJ2-1 - - TRBV24-1
TGCGCCAACAGCTTGGGGACTAGCGGGGTTGAGCAGTACTTC CANSLGTSGVEQYF TRBJ2-5 TRBD2 - TRBV5-1
TGTGCCATCAGTAAGACAGGGGGCGAAGACAATGAGCAGTTCTTC CAISKTGGEDNEQFF TRBJ2-1 TRBD1 few TRBV10-3
TGTGCCACCAGTGACGGGGCCCCGGGACTAGCGGCCAGAGAGCAGTTCTTC CATSDGAPGLAAREQFF TRBJ2-1 TRBD2 - TRBV24-1
TGCAGCGTCCTCCCTAGAATCCAGGGCTACAATGAGCAGTTCTTC CSVLPRIQGYNEQFF TRBJ2-1 - - TRBV29-1
TGTGCCAGCAGCCCGCAGGGGGAGGCGGGTTGGGCCCAGTACTTC CASSPQGEAGWAQYF TRBJ2-5 - few TRBV3-1